These T cell receptor beta chains were read from a single sample in a study of cytomegalovirus exposure and HLA in healthy donors. This table comes from immunoSEQ multiplex PCR, and its TCRdb copy is limited to in-frame clones, with some not included. The data contain roughly 180,000 clones, around 75% of them seen just once; the ten biggest clones take up roughly 3%. Material for sequencing was PBMCs. These receptor sequences come from a female donor in good health and CMV-seronegative. Both conserved end residues are part of each CDR3. Fields, in order: J gene, V gene, clone size, D gene, CDR3 protein, CDR3 DNA. D genes are given only for firm matches. Clone size is not always given. Where it is, it says once, few, many or a class for expanded clones.

J: TRBJ2-1
V: TRBV14
size: -
D: TRBD2
CDR3: CASSPRLAGYGEQFF
DNA: TGTGCCAGCAGCCCCCGACTAGCGGGGTATGGGGAGCAGTTCTTC

J: TRBJ1-6
V: TRBV5-1
size: few
D: -
CDR3: CASSLEGGSYNSPLHF
DNA: TGCGCCAGCAGCTTGGAAGGGGGCTCCTATAATTCACCCCTCCACTTT

J: TRBJ1-1
V: TRBV11-2
size: -
D: -
CDR3: CASSSSNTEAFF
DNA: TGTGCCAGCAGCTCCTCGAACACTGAAGCTTTCTTT

J: TRBJ1-5
V: TRBV7-2
size: -
D: TRBD1
CDR3: CASSSQGQGAGQPQHF
DNA: TGTGCCAGCAGCTCCCAAGGACAGGGAGCAGGTCAGCCCCAGCATTTT

J: TRBJ2-1
V: TRBV6-1
size: -
D: TRBD2
CDR3: CASKEVAGVHEQFF
DNA: TGTGCCAGCAAGGAAGTAGCGGGGGTCCATGAGCAGTTCTTC

J: TRBJ2-5
V: TRBV15
size: -
D: -
CDR3: CATSRRKETQYF
DNA: TGTGCCACCAGCAGACGTAAAGAGACCCAGTACTTC

J: TRBJ1-2
V: TRBV11-3
size: -
D: TRBD1
CDR3: CASSWTGVGYTF
DNA: TGTGCCAGCAGCTGGACAGGGGTTGGCTACACCTTC

J: TRBJ2-2
V: TRBV2
size: few
D: TRBD2
CDR3: CASIRLANTGELFF
DNA: TGTGCCAGCATCAGACTAGCTAACACCGGGGAGCTGTTTTTT

J: TRBJ1-1
V: TRBV2
size: -
D: TRBD1
CDR3: CASSPDHGQVNTEAFF
DNA: TGTGCCAGCAGTCCTGACCATGGACAGGTGAACACTGAAGCTTTCTTT

J: TRBJ2-7
V: TRBV4-3
size: few
D: TRBD2
CDR3: CASSQAPKPGLAGIYEQYF
DNA: TGCGCCAGCAGCCAAGCGCCTAAACCGGGACTAGCGGGAATCTACGAGCAGTACTTC

J: TRBJ2-1
V: TRBV12-5
size: -
D: -
CDR3: CASGPSGDNSYNEQFF
DNA: TGTGCTAGTGGTCCCTCAGGTGATAACTCCTACAATGAGCAGTTCTTC

J: TRBJ1-1
V: TRBV25-1
size: few
D: -
CDR3: CASSPGGLNTEAFF
DNA: TGTGCCAGCAGCCCCGGGGGGTTGAACACTGAAGCTTTCTTT

J: TRBJ2-1
V: TRBV6-5
size: -
D: TRBD1
CDR3: CASSYRPGGEGEQFF
DNA: TGTGCCAGCAGTTACAGGCCAGGGGGAGAGGGTGAGCAGTTCTTC

J: TRBJ1-1
V: TRBV11-3
size: -
D: TRBD1
CDR3: CASSSNTGESTEAFF
DNA: TGTGCCAGCAGCTCCAATACAGGGGAAAGCACTGAAGCTTTCTTT

J: TRBJ1-6
V: TRBV5-1
size: -
D: TRBD1
CDR3: CASRLGQGDNSPLHF
DNA: TGCGCCAGCAGATTAGGACAGGGGGATAATTCACCCCTCCACTTT

J: TRBJ1-2
V: TRBV4-3
size: -
D: TRBD1
CDR3: CASSQPDRVGGYTF
DNA: TGCGCCAGCAGCCAACCTGACAGGGTAGGCGGCTACACCTTC

J: TRBJ1-5
V: TRBV6-1
size: -
D: TRBD1
CDR3: CASSVGQLSNQPQHF
DNA: TGTGCCAGCAGTGTGGGACAGCTAAGCAATCAGCCCCAGCATTTT

J: TRBJ1-4
V: TRBV4-3
size: -
D: TRBD1
CDR3: CASSQEGRGTEKLFF
DNA: TGCGCCAGCAGCCAAGAGGGCAGGGGGACGGAAAAACTGTTTTTT

J: TRBJ1-5
V: TRBV28
size: -
D: TRBD1
CDR3: CASGPAHRGQTYQPQHF
DNA: TGTGCCAGCGGCCCCGCTCACAGGGGGCAGACCTATCAGCCCCAGCATTTT

J: TRBJ2-1
V: TRBV7-6
size: -
D: TRBD2
CDR3: CASSAPTSGRAQFF
DNA: TGTGCCAGCAGCGCCCCGACTAGCGGGAGGGCCCAGTTCTTC

J: TRBJ1-4
V: TRBV19
size: -
D: TRBD1
CDR3: CASSPPGQGGRKLFF
DNA: TGTGCCAGTAGTCCACCGGGACAGGGGGGAAGAAAACTGTTTTTT

J: TRBJ2-1
V: TRBV19
size: -
D: TRBD2
CDR3: CASSALAGVGNEQFF
DNA: TGTGCCAGTAGTGCACTAGCGGGAGTTGGCAATGAGCAGTTCTTC

J: TRBJ2-2
V: TRBV11-3
size: -
D: -
CDR3: CASSLSGSGNTGELFF
DNA: TGTGCCAGCAGCTTGTCGGGGAGCGGCAACACCGGGGAGCTGTTTTTT

J: TRBJ1-2
V: TRBV7-9
size: -
D: -
CDR3: CSSSLPAGIIYGYTF
DNA: TGTTCCAGCAGCTTACCGGCAGGGATTATTTATGGCTACACCTTC

J: TRBJ2-7
V: TRBV5-1
size: -
D: TRBD2
CDR3: CASSPQKRGFEQYF
DNA: TGCGCCAGCAGCCCACAGAAGCGGGGCTTTGAGCAGTACTTC

J: TRBJ2-7
V: TRBV29-1
size: -
D: -
CDR3: CSVEAGPSYEQYF
DNA: TGCAGCGTTGAGGCGGGACCCTCCTACGAGCAGTACTTC

J: TRBJ2-7
V: TRBV19
size: -
D: -
CDR3: CASSLEFSSYEQYF
DNA: TGTGCCAGTAGTCTAGAGTTCAGTTCCTACGAGCAGTACTTC

J: TRBJ2-3
V: TRBV21-1
size: -
D: -
CDR3: CASSKRDRQTDTQYF
DNA: TGTGCCAGCAGCAAGAGGGACAGACAAACAGATACGCAGTATTTT

J: TRBJ2-2
V: TRBV9
size: -
D: TRBD1
CDR3: CASSGTGNTGELFF
DNA: TGTGCCAGCAGCGGGACAGGGAACACCGGGGAGCTGTTTTTT

J: TRBJ2-7
V: TRBV19
size: -
D: -
CDR3: CASSIIGVNEQYF
DNA: TGTGCCAGTAGTATAATCGGAGTCAACGAGCAGTACTTC

J: TRBJ2-7
V: TRBV5-5
size: -
D: TRBD2
CDR3: CASATGSSSGREQYF
DNA: TGTGCCAGCGCCACCGGTTCGTCTAGCGGGCGCGAGCAGTACTTC

J: TRBJ1-1
V: TRBV30
size: -
D: TRBD1
CDR3: CACRTGLNTEAFF
DNA: TGTGCCTGCAGGACAGGGTTGAACACTGAAGCTTTCTTT

J: TRBJ2-7
V: TRBV15
size: -
D: TRBD1
CDR3: CATSRDGGTGTYDEQYF
DNA: TGTGCCACCAGCAGAGATGGGGGGACAGGGACATACGACGAGCAGTACTTC

J: TRBJ1-1
V: TRBV6-5
size: once
D: TRBD1
CDR3: CASGRTGKNTEAFF
DNA: TGTGCCAGCGGCCGGACAGGGAAGAACACTGAAGCTTTCTTT

J: TRBJ2-1
V: TRBV19
size: -
D: TRBD2
CDR3: CASSISAGPYNEQFF
DNA: TGTGCCAGTAGTATCTCAGCGGGACCCTACAATGAGCAGTTCTTC

J: TRBJ1-4
V: TRBV2
size: -
D: -
CDR3: CASRETGGGTTNEKLFF
DNA: TGTGCCAGCAGGGAGACAGGCGGGGGAACAACTAATGAAAAACTGTTTTTT

J: TRBJ2-7
V: TRBV18
size: -
D: TRBD2
CDR3: CASSPPLKRLAGGEQYF
DNA: TGTGCCAGCTCACCACCACTCAAAAGACTAGCGGGTGGGGAGCAGTACTTC

J: TRBJ2-7
V: TRBV19
size: -
D: -
CDR3: CASSPGISYEQYF
DNA: TGTGCCAGTAGCCCCGGGATATCCTACGAGCAGTACTTC

J: TRBJ1-1
V: TRBV11-3
size: -
D: -
CDR3: CASSLMEATEAFF
DNA: TGTGCCAGCAGCTTAATGGAGGCAACTGAAGCTTTCTTT

J: TRBJ2-7
V: TRBV5-4
size: -
D: TRBD1
CDR3: CASSVDRGREYEQYF
DNA: TGTGCCAGCAGCGTAGACAGGGGGCGCGAATACGAGCAGTACTTC

J: TRBJ2-3
V: TRBV11-3
size: few
D: -
CDR3: CASSWVGGASTDTQYF
DNA: TGTGCCAGCAGCTGGGTCGGGGGAGCTAGCACAGATACGCAGTATTTT

J: TRBJ2-7
V: TRBV9
size: -
D: TRBD2
CDR3: CASSVGTRGYEQYF
DNA: TGTGCCAGCAGCGTCGGGACTAGAGGCTACGAGCAGTACTTC

J: TRBJ2-7
V: TRBV11-1
size: -
D: -
CDR3: CASSLASGVSYEQYF
DNA: TGTGCCAGCAGCTTAGCTAGCGGAGTCTCCTACGAGCAGTACTTC

J: TRBJ2-7
V: TRBV27
size: -
D: -
CDR3: CASSFHSGTRGEQYF
DNA: TGTGCCAGCAGTTTTCACTCCGGGACACGAGGCGAGCAGTACTTC

J: TRBJ1-2
V: TRBV9
size: -
D: -
CDR3: CASSAGGEGYTF
DNA: TGTGCCAGCAGCGCCGGGGGAGAGGGCTACACCTTC

J: TRBJ2-5
V: TRBV7-9
size: few
D: -
CDR3: CASTRQETQYF
DNA: TGTGCCAGCACCCGCCAAGAGACCCAGTACTTC

J: TRBJ1-2
V: TRBV29-1
size: -
D: -
CDR3: CSVDTGIYGYTF
DNA: TGCAGCGTTGACACAGGGATCTACGGCTACACCTTC

J: TRBJ2-6
V: TRBV7-2
size: -
D: TRBD2
CDR3: CASSLSGGLAFGANVLTF
DNA: TGTGCCAGCAGCCTATCGGGAGGCCTCGCTTTCGGGGCCAACGTCCTGACTTTC

J: TRBJ1-6
V: TRBV9
size: -
D: -
CDR3: CASSHLGGDNNSPLHF
DNA: TGTGCCAGCAGCCATCTAGGGGGGGACAATAATTCACCCCTCCACTTT

J: TRBJ1-1
V: TRBV6-6
size: -
D: -
CDR3: CASFPGVNTEAFF
DNA: TGTGCCAGCTTTCCGGGGGTGAACACTGAAGCTTTCTTT

J: TRBJ2-5
V: TRBV9
size: -
D: TRBD2
CDR3: CASSPRGLGGETQYF
DNA: TGTGCCAGCAGCCCCCGCGGACTAGGTGGCGAGACCCAGTACTTC

J: TRBJ2-7
V: TRBV7-2
size: few
D: TRBD2
CDR3: CASSSRGGYEQYF
DNA: TGTGCCAGCAGTTCCCGGGGGGGTTACGAGCAGTACTTC

J: TRBJ2-3
V: TRBV5-1
size: -
D: -
CDR3: CASSLEIAASTDTQYF
DNA: TGCGCCAGCAGCTTGGAGATAGCGGCTAGCACAGATACGCAGTATTTT

J: TRBJ2-1
V: TRBV5-1
size: -
D: TRBD2
CDR3: CASRLLAGVDEQFF
DNA: TGCGCCAGCAGGCTTTTAGCGGGGGTGGATGAGCAGTTCTTC